This T cell receptor (beta chain) derives from a study of blood T cell repertoires in COVID-19. In the study overall: Samples of COVID-19 (acute and convalescent) were obtained from the United States, Italy and Spain.

There are 13 residues in the CDR3. Germline CDR1 reads LNHDA; CDR2 reads SQIVND (reference sequence). V gave up 5 bases and J gave up 8 bases, with 13 bases separating them. Per the study methods: Estimated nucleated cell counts came from reference gene primer amplification. Repertoires were generated with immunoSEQ multiplex PCR, while TCRdb's copy carries only in-frame clones and drops some. V and J calls and clone size come straight from that table; D and trimming were deduced from the DNA. The sample carries around 84,000 clones, over 65% recorded once. This clonotype was obtained from a man aged 45-65 years with active or convalescent COVID-19. The rearrangement links TRBV19 to TRBJ2-1, with a tentative D call TRBD1 (5 bases). Sequenced input: peripheral blood. CDR3 nucleotides: TGTGCCAGTAGTGCGCTAAGGGGTCATGAGCAGTTCTTC. Translated: CASSALRGHEQFF. The whole variable domain, filled in from reference TRBV19 and TRBJ2-1, reads DGGITQSPKYLFRKEGQNVTLSCEQNLNHDAMYWYRQDPGQGLRLIYYSQIVNDFQKGDIAEGYSVSREKKESFPLTVTSAQKNPTAFYLCASSALRGHEQFFGPGTRLTVL.